The sequence of this TCR beta chain was determined in a study of patients and donors after allogeneic stem cell transplantation. A few counts support this clonotype. V was trimmed by 9 bases and J by 0 bases, leaving 14 bases between them. The CDR3 loop spans 14 amino acids. In TCRdb, the RT-PCR reads were re-called with MiXCR into one record per CDR3 protein. The sample shows approximately 99,000 distinct CDR3 sequences, less than 45% of them seen only once. The sample consisted of blood, either unsorted or a sorted T cell fraction (not recorded which). The receptor was isolated from a human donor who was either an allogeneic HSCT recipient or a stem cell or donor lymphocyte infusion donor (not recorded which). It is not recorded whose cells these are; they may come from a transplant donor. The chain is built from TRBV12-3 or TRBV12-4 and TRBJ1-1; D possibly corresponds to TRBD1 (6 bases). As DNA, the CDR3 is TGTGCCAGTAGATGGACAGCCATGAACACTGAAGCTTTCTTT. As protein: CASRWTAMNTEAFF.